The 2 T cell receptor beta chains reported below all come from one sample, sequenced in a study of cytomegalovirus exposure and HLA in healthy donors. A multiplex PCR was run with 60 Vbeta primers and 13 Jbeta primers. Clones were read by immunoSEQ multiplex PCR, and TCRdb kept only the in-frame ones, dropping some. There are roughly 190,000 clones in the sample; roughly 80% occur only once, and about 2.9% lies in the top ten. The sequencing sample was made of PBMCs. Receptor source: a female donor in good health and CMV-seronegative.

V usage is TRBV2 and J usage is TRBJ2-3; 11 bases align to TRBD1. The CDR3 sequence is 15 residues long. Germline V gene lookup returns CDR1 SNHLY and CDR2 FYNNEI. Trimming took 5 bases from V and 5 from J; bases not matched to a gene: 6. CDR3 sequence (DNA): TGTGCCAGCAGTCCCGGGACAGGGGGGGGAGATACGCAGTATTTT. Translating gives CASSPGTGGGDTQYF.

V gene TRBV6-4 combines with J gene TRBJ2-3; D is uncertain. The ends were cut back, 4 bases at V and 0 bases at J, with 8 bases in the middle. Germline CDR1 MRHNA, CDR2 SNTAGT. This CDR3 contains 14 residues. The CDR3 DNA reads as TGTGCCAGCAGTGCCCAGGTCAGCACAGATACGCAGTATTTT. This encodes CASSAQVSTDTQYF.